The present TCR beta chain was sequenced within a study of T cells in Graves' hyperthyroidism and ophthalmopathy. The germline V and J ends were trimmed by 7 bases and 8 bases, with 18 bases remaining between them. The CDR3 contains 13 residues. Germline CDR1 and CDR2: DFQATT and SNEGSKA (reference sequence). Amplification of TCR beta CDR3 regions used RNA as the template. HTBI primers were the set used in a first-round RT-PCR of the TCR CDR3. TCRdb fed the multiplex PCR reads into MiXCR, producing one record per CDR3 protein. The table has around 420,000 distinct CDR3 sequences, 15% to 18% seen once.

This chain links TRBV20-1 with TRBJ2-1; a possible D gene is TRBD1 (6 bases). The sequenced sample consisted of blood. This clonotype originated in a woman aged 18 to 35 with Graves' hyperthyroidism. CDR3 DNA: TGCAGTGGTTTTTCCGGGACAACGTATGAGCAGTTCTTC. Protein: CSGFSGTTYEQFF.